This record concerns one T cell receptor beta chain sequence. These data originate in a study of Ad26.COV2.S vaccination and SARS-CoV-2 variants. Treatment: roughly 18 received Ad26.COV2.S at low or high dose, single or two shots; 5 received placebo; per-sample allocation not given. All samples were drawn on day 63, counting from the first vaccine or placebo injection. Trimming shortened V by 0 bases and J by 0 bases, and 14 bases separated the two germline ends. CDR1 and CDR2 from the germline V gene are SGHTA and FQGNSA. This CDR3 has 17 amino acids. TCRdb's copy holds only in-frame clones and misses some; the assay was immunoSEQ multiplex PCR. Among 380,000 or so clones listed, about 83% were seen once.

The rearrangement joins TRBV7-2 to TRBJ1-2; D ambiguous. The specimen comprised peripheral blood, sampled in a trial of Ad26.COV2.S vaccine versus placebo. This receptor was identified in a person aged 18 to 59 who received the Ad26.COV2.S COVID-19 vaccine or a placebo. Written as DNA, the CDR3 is TGTGCCAGCAGCTTAGCCTCCTGGCGGTCAACTAACTATGGCTACACCTTC. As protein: CASSLASWRSTNYGYTF.